This T cell receptor (beta chain) was recorded in a study of somatic mutations in cytotoxic T cells in rheumatoid arthritis (dated by TCRdb to 2015 to 2018). Broadly, across the study: Peripheral blood (about 28 ml EDTA) was collected from patients immediately after diagnosis and before any treatment began. Sorted V beta1+ cells also underwent TCRB sequencing, and some V beta antibody-stained T-cell populations were flow-sorted at nearly 100% purity on a FACSAria II or Sony SH800. Whether expanded CD8+ T-cell clones in untreated, newly diagnosed rheumatoid arthritis carry somatic mutations was the study question, and clonality was characterized with TCRB deep sequencing. A total of 65 rheumatoid arthritis patients and roughly 18 healthy controls underwent TCRB deep sequencing. The median ages of the patient and control groups were essentially identical. Results the study describes overall, beyond this receptor: CD8+ T-cell clonality in rheumatoid arthritis patients was not significantly different from that in age-matched healthy controls. Several identical CD8+ TCRB sequences were found in both blood and synovial fluid, and in about an eighth of the roughly 60 patients the largest CD8+ clone exceeded 20% of CD8+ cells. Viral specificity could not be ruled out by absence from virus-specific databases, and the antigen targets of the expanded CD8+ clones remained unknown. Healthy controls showed no age-related increase in CD8+ clonality, whereas patients did (Spearman r ~ 0.49).

CD4+ and CD8+ cells were isolated by positive magnetic bead selection on an AutoMACS, and purity was checked by flow cytometry. After a first flow cytometry screen using a TCR V beta antibody panel, clonal expansions were characterized through TCRB deep sequencing of sorted CD8+ fractions. Ficoll-Paque PLUS density gradient separation was used to isolate peripheral blood mononuclear cells. Nucleospin Tissue or Tissue XS kits were used to extract DNA from CD4-enriched, CD8-enriched or PBMC samples, and a Qubit 2.0 fluorometer was used for quantification. Genomic DNA underwent TCRB CDR3 sequencing using the immunoSEQ assay. The published analysis was carried out like this. Only a few patient CD8+ clones larger than 1% matched published virus-specific TCRB sequences when compared against them. The analyses included only productive TCRB rearrangements. A clone was defined by a unique TCRB CDR3 sequence, and clonality was computed as a productive clonality index based on Shannon entropy. To calculate repertoire overlap between two samples, the template counts of each clone were considered relative to each sample's total templates. V-gene usage measured by flow cytometry correlated with TCRB sequencing V-gene usage, with a Spearman r of roughly 0.55. The source is immuneACCESS, and TCRdb retained only in-frame sequences with V and J called. Part of the clones is not carried over; for the studies checked, unresolved V genes explain less than half of this, and the remainder is unexplained. V, J and clone size reflect that table, while D and trimming were determined from the DNA. In this sample the table shows a few thousand clones, over 70% of which occur a single time. The ten largest clones add up to roughly 14% of the sample.

This clone was recorded once. Its antigen has not been determined. Within one base of it there is no much larger clone, and no base qualities were kept. Sequenced sample: CD8+ T cells sorted from blood. This TCR was sampled from a woman aged 45 to 65 with rheumatoid arthritis.

In nucleotides, the sequence is TGTGCCAGCAGATACAGGGGTGGGTCCGGGGAGCTGTTTTTT. Translation gives CASRYRGGSGELFF. The V and J segments used are TRBV6-1 and TRBJ2-2; TRBD1 fits 7 bases in the junction. CDR1 and CDR2 were assigned from the germline V gene as MNHNS and SASEGT. The CDR3 runs 14 amino acids, cysteine and phenylalanine included. The only DNA kept is the CDR3, 42 bases in frame from the first base. Trimmed from V: 6 bases; trimmed from J: 6 bases; junction bases lacking a gene match: 7.